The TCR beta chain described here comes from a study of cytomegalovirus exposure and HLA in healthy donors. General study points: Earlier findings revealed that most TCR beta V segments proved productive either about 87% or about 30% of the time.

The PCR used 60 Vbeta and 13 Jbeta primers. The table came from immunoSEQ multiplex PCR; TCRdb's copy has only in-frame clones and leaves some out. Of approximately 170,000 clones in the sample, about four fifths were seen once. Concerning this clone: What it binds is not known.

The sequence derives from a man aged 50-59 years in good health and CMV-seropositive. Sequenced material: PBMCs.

The CDR3, as DNA: TGTGCCAGTAGTAAAGTGGCTAGCGGGGGGCAAGAGACCCAGTACTTC. This translates into CASSKVASGGQETQYF. The gene calls are TRBV19 and TRBJ2-5, with 11 bases that match TRBD2. The CDR3 spans 16 residues. The junction had 6 bases not matched to a gene; V was cut back by 4 bases and J by 2 bases. In germline, CDR1 is LNHDA, CDR2 SQIVND (reference sequence). The full variable domain, rest sourced from reference TRBV19 and TRBJ2-5, is DGGITQSPKYLFRKEGQNVTLSCEQNLNHDAMYWYRQDPGQGLRLIYYSQIVNDFQKGDIAEGYSVSREKKESFPLTVTSAQKNPTAFYLCASSKVASGGQETQYFGPGTRLLVL.